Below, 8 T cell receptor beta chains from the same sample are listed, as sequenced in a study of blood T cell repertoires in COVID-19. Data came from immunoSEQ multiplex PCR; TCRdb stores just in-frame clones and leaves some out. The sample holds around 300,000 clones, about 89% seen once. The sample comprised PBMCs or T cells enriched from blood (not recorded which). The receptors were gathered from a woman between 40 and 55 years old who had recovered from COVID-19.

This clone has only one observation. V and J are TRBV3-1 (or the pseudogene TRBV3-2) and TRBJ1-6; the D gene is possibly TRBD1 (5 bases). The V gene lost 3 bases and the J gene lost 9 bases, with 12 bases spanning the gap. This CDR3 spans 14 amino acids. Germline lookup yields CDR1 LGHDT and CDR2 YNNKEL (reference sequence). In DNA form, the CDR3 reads TGTGCCAGCAGCCAGGGGCAGACAAGTTCACCCCTCCACTTT. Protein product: CASSQGQTSSPLHF.

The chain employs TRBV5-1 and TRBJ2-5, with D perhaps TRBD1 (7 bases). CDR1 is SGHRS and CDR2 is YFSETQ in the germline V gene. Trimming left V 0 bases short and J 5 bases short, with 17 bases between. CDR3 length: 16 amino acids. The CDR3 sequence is CASSLDTRAGGETQYF. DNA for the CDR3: TGCGCCAGCAGCTTGGATACGAGAGCAGGGGGGGAGACCCAGTACTTC.

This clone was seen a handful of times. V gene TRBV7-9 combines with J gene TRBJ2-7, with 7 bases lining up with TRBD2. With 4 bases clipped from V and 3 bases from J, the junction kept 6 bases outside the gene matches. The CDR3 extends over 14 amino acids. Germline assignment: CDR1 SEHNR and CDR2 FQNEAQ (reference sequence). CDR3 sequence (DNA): TGTGCCAGCAGCTCTAGCGGAAGGAACTACGAGCAGTACTTC. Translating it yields CASSSSGRNYEQYF.

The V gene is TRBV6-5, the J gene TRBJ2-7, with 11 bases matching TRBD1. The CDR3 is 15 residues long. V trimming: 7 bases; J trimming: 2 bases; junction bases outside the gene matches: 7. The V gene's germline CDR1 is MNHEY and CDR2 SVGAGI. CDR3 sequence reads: CASTSPGQGAYEQYF. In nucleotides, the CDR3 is TGTGCCAGCACCTCCCCGGGACAGGGGGCCTACGAGCAGTACTTC.

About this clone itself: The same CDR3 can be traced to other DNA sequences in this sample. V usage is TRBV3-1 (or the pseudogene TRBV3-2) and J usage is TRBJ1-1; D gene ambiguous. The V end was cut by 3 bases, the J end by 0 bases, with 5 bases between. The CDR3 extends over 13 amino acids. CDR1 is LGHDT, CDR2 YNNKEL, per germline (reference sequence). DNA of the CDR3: TGTGCCAGCAGCCAGGGCGTGAACACTGAAGCTTTCTTT. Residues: CASSQGVNTEAFF.

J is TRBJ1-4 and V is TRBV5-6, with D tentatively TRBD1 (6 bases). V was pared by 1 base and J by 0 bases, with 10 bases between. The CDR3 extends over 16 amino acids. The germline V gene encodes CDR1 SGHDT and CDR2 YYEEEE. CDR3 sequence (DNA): TGTGCCAGCAGCTTGCCGGGACAACCAACTAATGAAAAACTGTTTTTT. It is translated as CASSLPGQPTNEKLFF.

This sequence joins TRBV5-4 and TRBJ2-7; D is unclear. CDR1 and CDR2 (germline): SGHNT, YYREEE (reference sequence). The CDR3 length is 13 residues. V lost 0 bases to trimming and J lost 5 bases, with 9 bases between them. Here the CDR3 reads CASSLGGWNEQYF. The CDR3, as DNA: TGTGCCAGCAGCTTGGGAGGCTGGAACGAGCAGTACTTC.

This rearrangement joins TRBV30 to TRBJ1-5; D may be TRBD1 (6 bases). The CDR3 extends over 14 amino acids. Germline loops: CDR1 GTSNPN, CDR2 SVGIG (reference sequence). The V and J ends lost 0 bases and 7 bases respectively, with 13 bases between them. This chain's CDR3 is CAWSVGGAGQPQHF. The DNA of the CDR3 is TGTGCCTGGAGTGTCGGGGGGGCCGGACAGCCCCAGCATTTT.